This TCR beta chain was recorded in a study of siplizumab effects on memory and regulatory T cells. As for this clone: Its target is unknown.

The CDR3 length is 15 residues. V was pared by 3 bases and J by 5 bases, with 7 bases of the junction left unmatched. The germline gives CDR1 SGDLS, CDR2 YYNGEE. Study-level points and caveats: No naive or memory phenotype could be assigned to roughly 75-95% of proliferating clones. Greater diversity than memory cells seemed evident in naive T cells, which also appeared to be major alloresponse contributors.

Repertoires were generated with immunoSEQ multiplex PCR, while TCRdb's copy carries only in-frame clones and drops some. The table shows about 50,000 clones, with approximately 84% occurring only once. The material sequenced was naive CD8+ T cells sorted from blood. The chain has TRBV9 and TRBJ2-7; the match to TRBD1 covers 11 bases. This receptor was taken from a human donor in good health. The CDR3 is CASSGGQGVRDEQYF. The CDR3 nucleotides read TGTGCCAGCAGCGGGGGACAGGGGGTTAGGGACGAGCAGTACTTC.